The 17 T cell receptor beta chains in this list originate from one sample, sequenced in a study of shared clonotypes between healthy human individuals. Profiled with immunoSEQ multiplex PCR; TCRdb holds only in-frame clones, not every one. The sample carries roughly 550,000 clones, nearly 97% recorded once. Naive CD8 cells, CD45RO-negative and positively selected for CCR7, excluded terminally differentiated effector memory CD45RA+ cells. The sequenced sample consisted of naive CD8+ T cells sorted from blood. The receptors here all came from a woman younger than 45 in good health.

CDR3 protein: CASSLLRELNTGELFF. CDR3 sequence (DNA): TGTGCCAGCAGCTTACTACGGGAGCTGAACACCGGGGAGCTGTTTTTT. This sequence joins TRBV27 and TRBJ2-2; D might be TRBD2 (6 bases). V gave up 6 bases and J gave up 1 base, with 15 bases separating them. CDR3 length: 16 residues. Germline V lookup: CDR1 MNHEY, CDR2 SMNVEV (reference sequence).

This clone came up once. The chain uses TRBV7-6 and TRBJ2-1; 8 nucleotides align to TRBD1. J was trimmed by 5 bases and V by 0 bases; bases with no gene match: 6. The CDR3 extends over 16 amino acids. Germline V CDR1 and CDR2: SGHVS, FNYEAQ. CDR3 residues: CASSLATGGKDNEQFF. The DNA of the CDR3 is TGTGCCAGCAGCTTAGCAACAGGGGGTAAGGACAATGAGCAGTTCTTC.

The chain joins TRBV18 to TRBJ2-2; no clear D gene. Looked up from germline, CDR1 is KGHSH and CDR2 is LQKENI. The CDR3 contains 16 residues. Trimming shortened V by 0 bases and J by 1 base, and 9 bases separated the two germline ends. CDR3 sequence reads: CASSPPKGENTGELFF. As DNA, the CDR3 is TGTGCCAGCTCACCACCGAAAGGCGAGAACACCGGGGAGCTGTTTTTT.

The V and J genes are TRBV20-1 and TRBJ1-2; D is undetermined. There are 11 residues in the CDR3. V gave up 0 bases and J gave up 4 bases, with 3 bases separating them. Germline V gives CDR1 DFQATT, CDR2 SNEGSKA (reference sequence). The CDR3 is CSARDIYGYTF. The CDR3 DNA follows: TGCAGTGCTAGAGACATCTATGGCTACACCTTC.

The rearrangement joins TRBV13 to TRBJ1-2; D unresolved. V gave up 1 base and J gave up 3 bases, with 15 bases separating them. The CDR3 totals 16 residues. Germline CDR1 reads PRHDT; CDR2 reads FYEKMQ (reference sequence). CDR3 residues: CASSLVGPGSDYGYTF. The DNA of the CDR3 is TGTGCCAGCAGCTTAGTGGGTCCGGGGTCGGACTATGGCTACACCTTC.

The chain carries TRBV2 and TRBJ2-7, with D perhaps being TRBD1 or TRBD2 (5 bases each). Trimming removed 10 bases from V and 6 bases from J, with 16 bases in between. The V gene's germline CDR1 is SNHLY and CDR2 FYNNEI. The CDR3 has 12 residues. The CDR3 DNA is TGTGCCACTCGAGGGGCAGTACGCGAGCAGTACTTC. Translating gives CATRGAVREQYF.

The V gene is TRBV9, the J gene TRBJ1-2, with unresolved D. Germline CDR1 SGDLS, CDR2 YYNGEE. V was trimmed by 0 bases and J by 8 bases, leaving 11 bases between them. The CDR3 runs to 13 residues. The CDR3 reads CASSVGGLTGYTF. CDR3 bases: TGTGCCAGCAGCGTAGGTGGTCTAACGGGCTACACCTTC.

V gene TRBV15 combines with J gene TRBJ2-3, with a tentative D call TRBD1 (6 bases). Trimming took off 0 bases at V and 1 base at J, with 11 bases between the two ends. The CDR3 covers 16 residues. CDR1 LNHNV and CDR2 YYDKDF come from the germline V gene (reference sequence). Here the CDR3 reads CATSREGAGGTDTQYF. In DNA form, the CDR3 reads TGTGCCACCAGCAGAGAGGGGGCAGGGGGCACAGATACGCAGTATTTT.

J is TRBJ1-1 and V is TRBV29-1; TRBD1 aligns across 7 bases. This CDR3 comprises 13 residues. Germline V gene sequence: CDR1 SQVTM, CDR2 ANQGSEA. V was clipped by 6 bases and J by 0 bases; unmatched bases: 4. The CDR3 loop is CSVLGGLNTEAFF. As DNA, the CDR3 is TGCAGCGTCCTAGGGGGCTTGAACACTGAAGCTTTCTTT. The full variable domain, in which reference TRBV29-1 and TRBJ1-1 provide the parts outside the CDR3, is SAVISQKPSRDICQRGTSLTIQCQVDSQVTMMFWYRQQPGQSLTLIATANQGSEATYESGFVIDKFPISRPNLTFSTLTVSNMSPEDSSIYLCSVLGGLNTEAFFGQGTRLTVV.

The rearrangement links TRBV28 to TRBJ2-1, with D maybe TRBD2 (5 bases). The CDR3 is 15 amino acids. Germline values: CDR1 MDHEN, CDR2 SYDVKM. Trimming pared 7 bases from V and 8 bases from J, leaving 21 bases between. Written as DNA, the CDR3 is TGTGCCAGCACCCCCTGGTTCGGGAATAGCGATGAGCAGTTCTTC. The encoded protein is CASTPWFGNSDEQFF.

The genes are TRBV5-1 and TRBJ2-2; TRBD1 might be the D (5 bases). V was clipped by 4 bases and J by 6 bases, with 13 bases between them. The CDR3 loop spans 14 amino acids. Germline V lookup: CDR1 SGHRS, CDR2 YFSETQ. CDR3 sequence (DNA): TGCGCCAGCAGCAACCTGGACAATCCCGGGGAGCTGTTTTTT. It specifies CASSNLDNPGELFF.

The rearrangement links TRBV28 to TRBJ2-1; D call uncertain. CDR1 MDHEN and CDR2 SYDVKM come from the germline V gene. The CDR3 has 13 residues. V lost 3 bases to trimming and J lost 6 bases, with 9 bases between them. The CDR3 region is CASSFRLGNEQFF. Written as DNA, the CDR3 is TGTGCCAGCAGTTTTCGGTTGGGCAATGAGCAGTTCTTC.

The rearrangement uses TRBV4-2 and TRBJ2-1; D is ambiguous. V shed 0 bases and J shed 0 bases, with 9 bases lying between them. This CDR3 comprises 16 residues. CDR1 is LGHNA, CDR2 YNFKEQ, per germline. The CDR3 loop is CASSQELADSYNEQFF. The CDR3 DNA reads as TGTGCCAGCAGCCAAGAGCTGGCGGACTCCTACAATGAGCAGTTCTTC.

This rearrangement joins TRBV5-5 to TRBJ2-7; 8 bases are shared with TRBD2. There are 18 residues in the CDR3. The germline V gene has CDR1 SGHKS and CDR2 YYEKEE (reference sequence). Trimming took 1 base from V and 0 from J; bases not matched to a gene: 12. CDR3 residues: CASSLSRTSPLGSYEQYF. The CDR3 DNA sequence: TGTGCCAGCAGCTTGTCCAGGACTAGCCCCTTGGGCTCCTACGAGCAGTACTTC.

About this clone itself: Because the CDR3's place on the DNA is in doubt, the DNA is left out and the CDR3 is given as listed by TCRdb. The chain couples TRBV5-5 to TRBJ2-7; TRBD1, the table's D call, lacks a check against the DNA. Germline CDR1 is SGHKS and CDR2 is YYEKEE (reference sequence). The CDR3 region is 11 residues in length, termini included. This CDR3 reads CASSFGTGISF.

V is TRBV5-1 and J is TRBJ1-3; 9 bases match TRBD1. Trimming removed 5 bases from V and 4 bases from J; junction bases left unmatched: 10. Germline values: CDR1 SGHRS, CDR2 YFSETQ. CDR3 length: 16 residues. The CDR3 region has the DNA TGCGCCAGCAGTCTGGACAGGGGCCGCGTCGGAAACACCATATATTTT. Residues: CASSLDRGRVGNTIYF.

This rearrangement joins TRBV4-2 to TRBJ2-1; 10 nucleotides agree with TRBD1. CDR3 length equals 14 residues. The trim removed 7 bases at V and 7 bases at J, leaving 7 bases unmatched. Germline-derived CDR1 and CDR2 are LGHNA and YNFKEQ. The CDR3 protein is CASTTGGEENEQFF. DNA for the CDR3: TGTGCCAGCACGACAGGGGGCGAGGAGAATGAGCAGTTCTTC.